Included here is one TCR beta chain sequence, with context. Its target is unknown. With 60 Vbeta and 13 Jbeta primers, the PCR was carried out. The method was immunoSEQ multiplex PCR; TCRdb's version includes in-frame clones alone and lacks a portion of them. The table includes roughly 120,000 clones, around 68% detected once. The sample belongs to a study of cytomegalovirus exposure and HLA in healthy donors. Study-level results: Most TCR sequences showed up rarely, but some public TCRs showed up in many donors.

The specimen was PBMCs. The clonotype originates from a woman between 50 and 59 years old in good health and CMV-seropositive.

The CDR3 coding sequence is TGTGCCAGCTCACCGGAGAGACAGGGGGCAGGTGAAAAACTGTTTTTT. Amino acid sequence: CASSPERQGAGEKLFF. This chain connects TRBV18 to TRBJ1-4; 10 positions agree with TRBD1. After removal of 3 bases from V and 7 bases from J, the junction contained 8 bases not matched to a gene. The germline CDR1 and CDR2 sequences are KGHSH and LQKENI. CDR3 length: 16 residues.